This note documents a single T cell receptor (beta chain) sequence. Trimming removed 5 bases from V and 0 bases from J; junction bases left unmatched: 6. Per germline, CDR1 SGHTA and CDR2 FQGNSA. This CDR3 spans 15 amino acids. This sample was taken from a study of blood T cell repertoires in COVID-19. Across the study: COVID-19 samples collected from the United States, Italy and Spain covered acute and convalescent phases. From T cells, B-cell-depleted T cells, or PBMCs came the material, which was cDNA or gDNA.

Method: immunoSEQ multiplex PCR; TCRdb's copy keeps in-frame clones and lacks some. The sample records 400,000 to 450,000 clones, 80% to 90% being singletons. The TCR comes from a man between 18 and 29 years old with COVID-19, enrolled during active disease. The chain recombines TRBV7-2 with TRBJ2-7; 8 nucleotides agree with TRBD2. Sequencing used peripheral blood. CDR3 protein: CASSLGSGSSYEQYF. In DNA, the CDR3 is TGTGCCAGCAGCCTCGGAAGCGGGAGCTCCTACGAGCAGTACTTC.